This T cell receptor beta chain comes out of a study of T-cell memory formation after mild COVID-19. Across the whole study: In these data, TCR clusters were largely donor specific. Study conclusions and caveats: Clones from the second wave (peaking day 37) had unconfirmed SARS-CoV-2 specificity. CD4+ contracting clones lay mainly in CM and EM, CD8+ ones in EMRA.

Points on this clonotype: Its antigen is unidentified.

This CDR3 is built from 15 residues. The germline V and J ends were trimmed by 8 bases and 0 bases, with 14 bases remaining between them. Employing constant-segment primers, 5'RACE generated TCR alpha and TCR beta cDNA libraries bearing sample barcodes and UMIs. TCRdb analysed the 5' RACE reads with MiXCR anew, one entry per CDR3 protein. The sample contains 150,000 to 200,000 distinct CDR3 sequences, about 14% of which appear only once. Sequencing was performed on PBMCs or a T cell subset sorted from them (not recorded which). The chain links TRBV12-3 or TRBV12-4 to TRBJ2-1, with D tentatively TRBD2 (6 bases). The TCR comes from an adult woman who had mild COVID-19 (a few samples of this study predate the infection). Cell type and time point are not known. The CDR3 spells CASGTGAGSYNEQFF. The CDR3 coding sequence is TGTGCCAGCGGAACGGGAGCGGGCTCCTACAATGAGCAGTTCTTC.